One sample yielded the 13 T cell receptor beta chains listed below, sequenced in a study of blood T cell dynamics during melanoma immunotherapy. Time point denoted: pre-treatment baseline. The assay was immunoSEQ multiplex PCR, and TCRdb's table has in-frame clones only and misses some. Of roughly 10,000 clones detected, about 85% appear once; the ten largest clones hold roughly a tenth. The sequencing here drew on blood, taken from a patient treated with checkpoint blockade. These receptors all come from a human donor with melanoma.

The chain links TRBV19 to TRBJ1-1; D is ambiguous. Trimming shortened V by 3 bases and J by 0 bases, and 11 bases separated the two germline ends. Germline loops: CDR1 LNHDA, CDR2 SQIVND (reference sequence). The CDR3 is 15 residues long. CDR3 loop: CASSIRRSMNTEAFF. The CDR3 DNA is TGTGCCAGTAGTATTCGGAGGAGCATGAACACTGAAGCTTTCTTT.

The chain carries TRBV9 and TRBJ2-2; D remains unclear. The CDR3 is made up of 15 amino acids. With 0 bases removed from V and 0 bases from J, the gap between germline ends came to 6 bases. The germline V gene has CDR1 SGDLS and CDR2 YYNGEE. DNA of the CDR3: TGTGCCAGCAGCGTAGGGACCACGAACACCGGGGAGCTGTTTTTT. Its translation is CASSVGTTNTGELFF.

The chain uses TRBV4-1 and TRBJ1-5; 8 bases agree with TRBD1. Germline values: CDR1 MGHRA, CDR2 YSYEKL. V was pared by 11 bases and J by 0 bases, with 6 bases of the junction left unmatched. This CDR3 comprises 14 residues. The CDR3 here is CASRTGISNQPQHF. DNA for the CDR3: TGCGCCTCCCGGACAGGGATTAGCAATCAGCCCCAGCATTTT.

This chain connects TRBV18 to TRBJ1-1; the match to TRBD1 covers 7 bases. Looked up from germline, CDR1 is KGHSH and CDR2 is LQKENI. V was pared by 2 bases and J by 4 bases, with 7 bases of the junction left unmatched. The CDR3 has 15 residues. CDR3: CASSPRGGGGTEAFF. In DNA, the CDR3 is TGTGCCAGCTCACCAAGGGGAGGGGGCGGCACTGAAGCTTTCTTT.

This clone was detected once. The chain is built from TRBV19 and TRBJ2-5, with a possible D match to TRBD1 (5 bases). Trimming left V 1 base short and J 4 bases short, with 16 bases between. This CDR3 has 16 amino acids. Germline assignment: CDR1 LNHDA and CDR2 SQIVND (reference sequence). Written as DNA, the CDR3 is TGTGCCAGTAGTATAGCCAAGGGGCCACCGGTAGAGACCCAGTACTTC. This gives the protein CASSIAKGPPVETQYF.

The V gene is TRBV6-5, the J gene TRBJ1-2, with 9 bases aligning to TRBD1. The length of the CDR3 is 13 residues. The germline V gene encodes CDR1 MNHEY and CDR2 SVGAGI. Trimming took 6 bases from V and 7 from J; bases not matched to a gene: 6. CDR3 DNA: TGTGCCAGCAGAATACAGGGGGCTGGTGGCTACACCTTC. This encodes CASRIQGAGGYTF.

This clone has just a few counts. This chain uses TRBV11-2 with TRBJ1-1; D unclear. Germline V CDR1 and CDR2: SGHAT, FQNNGV. Trimming took off 0 bases at V and 0 bases at J, with 8 bases between the two ends. This CDR3 spans 15 amino acids. The CDR3 reads CASSLEGAVNTEAFF. CDR3 nucleotide sequence: TGTGCCAGCAGCTTAGAGGGAGCGGTGAACACTGAAGCTTTCTTT.

V usage is TRBV18 and J usage is TRBJ2-3; the match to TRBD1 covers 9 bases. Unmatched junction bases numbered 5, after V lost 3 bases and J lost 1 base. Germline CDR1 KGHSH, CDR2 LQKENI. CDR3 length: 16 amino acids. The CDR3: CASSPGTGRGTDTQYF. CDR3 nucleotide sequence: TGTGCCAGCTCACCCGGGACAGGGCGGGGCACAGATACGCAGTATTTT.

The chain carries TRBV5-4 and TRBJ1-2; 8 nucleotides line up with TRBD1. Germline V gene sequence: CDR1 SGHNT, CDR2 YYREEE (reference sequence). The CDR3 sequence is 15 residues long. V was pared by 0 bases and J by 6 bases, with 7 bases of the junction left unmatched. The CDR3 reads CASSLANRGGNGYTF. For the CDR3, the DNA is TGTGCCAGCAGCTTGGCTAACAGGGGGGGTAATGGCTACACCTTC.

The chain couples TRBV6-1 to TRBJ2-5; D is undetermined. The CDR3 length is 10 residues. Germline V gene lookup returns CDR1 MNHNS and CDR2 SASEGT. Deletions cut 7 bases from V and 5 bases from J, with 5 bases between. The CDR3 protein is CASTRETQYF. The CDR3 DNA is TGTGCCAGCACCCGGGAGACCCAGTACTTC.

The CDR3 coding sequence is TGTGCCAGCTGTCTAGCGGGGGGGCTAGATACGCAGTATTTT. Its translation is CASCLAGGLDTQYF. The chain carries TRBV18 and TRBJ2-3; 12 nucleotides line up with TRBD2. The germline gives CDR1 KGHSH, CDR2 LQKENI. The CDR3 covers 14 residues. With V trimmed by 7 bases and J by 5 bases, 4 bases remained unmatched.

By sample share, this clone is large. The sample carries other DNA sequences with the same CDR3. CDR3 sequence (DNA): TGTGCCAGTAGTCCGCGCCAGGGTGGGGATCAGCCCCAGCATTTT. The encoded protein is CASSPRQGGDQPQHF. The chain couples TRBV19 to TRBJ1-5, with a tentative D call TRBD1 (5 bases). From germline, CDR1 is LNHDA and CDR2 SQIVND (reference sequence). This CDR3 region has 15 residues. The V gene lost 5 bases and the J gene lost 5 bases, with 16 bases spanning the gap.

This chain joins TRBV21-1 and TRBJ2-1; the listed D gene, TRBD2, was not tested against the DNA. TRBV21-1 is tagged as a pseudogene. The CDR3 covers 17 residues. The CDR3 spells CASSKSRAGGAYNEQFF. CDR3 sequence (DNA): TGTGCCAGCAGCAAATCGCGAGCGGGCGGGGCCTACAATGAGCAGTTCTTC.